This TCR beta chain was obtained from a study of spatial heterogeneity in lung cancer. About the study: After resection, follow-up PBMC samples were sequenced when available, at a median of about 2 years later.

Time point specified: blood at routine non-recurrence follow-up after resection. The ends were cut back, 2 bases at V and 7 bases at J, with 12 bases in the middle. Germline V gene lookup returns CDR1 WNHNN and CDR2 SYGVQD (reference sequence). This CDR3 comprises 14 residues. Points on this clonotype: What it binds is unknown.

Regarding the study as a whole: At tumor resection, ubiquitous expanded TCRs were detected in blood more often than later.

A single record per CDR3 protein comes from TCRdb applying MiXCR to the 5' RACE reads. The sample has about 87,000 distinct CDR3 sequences; around 19% are singletons. This specimen consisted of PBMCs, obtained at follow-up. The chain is built from TRBV10-1 and TRBJ2-1; perhaps TRBD2 as D (7 bases). The sequence came from a male donor with early-stage non-small cell lung cancer. The DNA of the CDR3 is TGCGCCAGCAGTGAGGGGGGGGCTAGTAATGAGCAGTTCTTC. Translating it yields CASSEGGASNEQFF.